This TCR beta chain was identified in a study of human T cells and chemical hapten exposure. Study-wide context: Patch tests put 0.01% DPC on the upper back, read at 6 days. Broader study findings: With alopecia, donors may have immune responses unlike healthy people's. Clustering by CDR3 similarity yielded significantly more large clusters from expanded TCRs than controls.

This clonotype was picked up many times. Its antigen is unidentified. This CDR3 contains 11 residues. The germline gives CDR1 MNHEY, CDR2 SVGAGI. V lost 8 bases and J 4 bases, leaving 8 bases between the germline ends. This sample's time point: patch test 3, about 24 weeks after DPC sensitization. Treatment in this sample: therapeutic diphenylcyclopropenone sensitization with weekly scalp DPC. Extraction yielded total RNA from whole blood (unfractionated). TCRdb reprocessed the RACE reads via MiXCR and lists one record per CDR3 protein. The sample yields some 36,000 distinct CDR3 sequences, 9.5% seen once.

The sequenced sample was whole blood, obtained in connection with sensitization to the hapten diphenylcyclopropenone (DPC). The chain couples TRBV6-5 to TRBJ2-5; maybe TRBD1 (5 bases). The sequence was collected from a man in his fifties with alopecia areata. Some clones in this sample may be carry-over from other donors' samples. This CDR3 is CASGQGETQYF. CDR3 sequence (DNA): TGTGCCAGCGGCCAGGGAGAGACCCAGTACTTC.